A single sample gave rise to the 23 T cell receptor beta chains below, sequenced in a study of human T cells and chemical hapten exposure. As to time point: healthy volunteer bleed at 6 weeks. Extraction yielded total RNA from whole blood (unfractionated). Each CDR3 protein is one row after TCRdb ran MiXCR on the RACE reads. The sample yields 70,000 to 95,000 distinct CDR3 sequences, about 8.6% seen once. The specimen was whole blood. The origin of the receptors is a female donor in good health. Some clones in this sample may be carry-over from other donors' samples.

This clonotype was counted only a few times. CDR3 nucleotide sequence: TGTGCCAGCAGCGGCCGGGACAGGGGATCTGAAGCTTTCTTT. Translated, it gives CASSGRDRGSEAFF. The gene calls are TRBV3-1 and TRBJ1-1; 10 positions agree with TRBD1. CDR3 length: 14 residues. After removal of 5 bases from V and 6 bases from J, the junction contained 6 bases not matched to a gene. Germline V CDR1 and CDR2: LGHDT, YNNKEL (reference sequence).

Of note for this clonotype: The junction and the germline gene differ at one end; a read error may be behind it. V usage is TRBV12-5 and J usage is TRBJ1-1; weak D call: TRBD1 (5 bases). The CDR3 extends over 12 amino acids. Germline V gene lookup returns CDR1 LGHNT and CDR2 FRNRAP. CDR3 loop: CASGLGETEAFF. CDR3 coding DNA: TGTGCTAGTGGCTTGGGGGAAACTGAAGCTTTCTTT. The whole variable domain, remainder taken from reference TRBV12-5 and TRBJ1-1, is DARVTQTPRHKVTEMGQEVTMRCQPILGHNTVFWYRQTMMQGLELLAYFRNRAPLDDSGMPKDRFSAEMPDATLATLKIQPSEPRDSAVYFCASGLGETEAFFGQGTRLTVV.

V and J are TRBV27 and TRBJ1-6; a weak D match, TRBD1 (5 bases). With 8 bases removed from V and 1 base from J, the gap between germline ends came to 15 bases. Germline values: CDR1 MNHEY, CDR2 SMNVEV (reference sequence). This CDR3 is 16 amino acids long. CDR3 bases: TGTGCCAGCCGGTGGGGGGATGGGTCCTATAATTCACCCCTCCACTTT. Protein: CASRWGDGSYNSPLHF.

This clonotype has ten or more counts. The chain couples TRBV13 to TRBJ1-2; 8 nucleotides agree with TRBD1. This CDR3 contains 14 residues. Germline V lookup: CDR1 PRHDT, CDR2 FYEKMQ (reference sequence). The J segment lost 7 bases and the V segment lost 5 bases, leaving 9 bases of the junction unmatched. CDR3 DNA sequence: TGTGCCAGCAGCACTGGACAGGGCCTTCGTGGCTACACCTTC. It translates to CASSTGQGLRGYTF.

The chain joins TRBV6-1 to TRBJ2-3; D is ambiguous. The CDR3 has 14 amino acids. Between the trimmed V and J ends, which lost 7 bases and 7 bases, there was a span of 18 bases. Per germline, CDR1 MNHNS and CDR2 SASEGT. The CDR3 protein is CASIGLSRGHTQYF. In nucleotides, the CDR3 is TGTGCCAGCATCGGGCTGTCGAGAGGTCATACGCAGTATTTT.

The chain is built from TRBV6-5 and TRBJ1-1; D is perhaps TRBD1 (5 bases). CDR1 MNHEY and CDR2 SVGAGI come from the germline V gene. The CDR3 consists of 13 residues. V lost 2 bases to trimming and J lost 6 bases, with 10 bases between them. DNA for the CDR3: TGTGCCAGCAGTTACGGGACTGGGGCTGAAGCTTTCTTT. This encodes CASSYGTGAEAFF.

The V gene is TRBV7-8, the J gene TRBJ2-6; D is tentatively TRBD1 or TRBD2 (5 bases each). Germline-derived CDR1 and CDR2 are SGHVS and FQNEAQ. This CDR3 has 17 residues. Trimming took off 1 base at V and 2 bases at J, with 12 bases between the two ends. CDR3 coding DNA: TGTGCCAGCAGCTTAGGTCTTCGGGGCCCTGGGGCCAACGTCCTGACTTTC. Its protein is CASSLGLRGPGANVLTF.

This clonotype was counted many times. This chain uses TRBV20-1 with TRBJ2-4; D possibly matches TRBD1 or TRBD2 (5 bases each). The CDR3 consists of 15 residues. V lost 6 bases to trimming and J lost 0 bases, with 15 bases between them. The germline CDR1 and CDR2 sequences are DFQATT and SNEGSKA (reference sequence). The CDR3 here is CSARDPRLAKNIQYF. The CDR3 DNA reads TGCAGTGCCCGGGACCCTAGACTAGCCAAAAACATTCAGTACTTC.

The chain employs TRBV12-3 or TRBV12-4 and TRBJ2-1; 9 bases fit TRBD1. The ends lost 5 bases at V and 7 bases at J; junction bases unmatched: 9. This CDR3 comprises 15 residues. The CDR3 reads CASSPTGQGRNEQFF. CDR3 in DNA: TGTGCCAGCAGTCCCACGGGACAGGGAAGAAATGAGCAGTTCTTC.

There are many counts of this clonotype. The CDR3 is CASSQGRFGGRPDTQYF. CDR3 nucleotide sequence: TGCGCCAGCAGCCAAGGCAGGTTCGGGGGCCGTCCAGATACGCAGTATTTT. V and J are TRBV4-1 and TRBJ2-3; D tentatively fits TRBD1 or TRBD2 (6 bases each). This CDR3 is 17 amino acids long. CDR1 is MGHRA, CDR2 YSYEKL, per germline. Trimming shortened V by 1 base and J by 4 bases, and 18 bases separated the two germline ends.

The V gene is TRBV7-9, the J gene TRBJ2-7; no definite D call. This CDR3 has 13 amino acids. Per germline, CDR1 SEHNR and CDR2 FQNEAQ (reference sequence). V shed 3 bases and J shed 3 bases, with 9 bases lying between them. As DNA, the CDR3 is TGTGCCAGCAGCTTTAAGTATGTCTACGAGCAGTACTTC. This translates into CASSFKYVYEQYF.

This chain links TRBV7-9 with TRBJ1-1; D may be TRBD1 (6 bases). Trimming cost V 2 bases and J 7 bases, with 11 bases left between them. The CDR3 extends over 13 amino acids. CDR1 is SEHNR, CDR2 FQNEAQ, per germline (reference sequence). The CDR3: CASSLTGRDEAFF. CDR3 sequence (DNA): TGTGCCAGCAGCTTAACAGGGCGGGATGAAGCTTTCTTT.

This clonotype came up many times. The V gene is TRBV7-9, the J gene TRBJ1-5, with D hard to call. Germline V gene lookup returns CDR1 SEHNR and CDR2 FQNEAQ (reference sequence). V shed 1 base and J shed 0 bases, with 7 bases lying between them. The CDR3 length is 15 residues. CDR3 amino acids: CASSLGGFSNQPQHF. CDR3 nucleotide sequence: TGTGCCAGCAGCTTAGGAGGATTTAGCAATCAGCCCCAGCATTTT.

This clonotype was detected many times. The chain is built from TRBV29-1 and TRBJ2-3; D is unclear. Trimming left V 7 bases short and J 3 bases short, with 11 bases between. CDR3 length: 12 amino acids. Germline values: CDR1 SQVTM, CDR2 ANQGSEA. DNA of the CDR3: TGCAGCGCCCCGACTCAGACAGATACGCAGTATTTT. Translated: CSAPTQTDTQYF.

The genes are TRBV6-5 and TRBJ2-6; 8 nucleotides match TRBD1. The CDR3 loop spans 16 amino acids. Trimming cost V 2 bases and J 0 bases; bases outside gene matches: 0. CDR1 and CDR2 (germline): MNHEY, SVGAGI. CDR3 amino acids: CASSYGTGSGANVLTF. The DNA of the CDR3 is TGTGCCAGCAGTTACGGGACAGGCTCTGGGGCCAACGTCCTGACTTTC.

This clonotype was counted many times. This sequence joins TRBV29-1 and TRBJ2-5, with TRBD2 matching 7 bases. The CDR3 length is 14 residues. With V trimmed by 3 bases and J by 1 base, 5 bases remained unmatched. Germline CDR1 is SQVTM and CDR2 is ANQGSEA. The chain's CDR3 is CSVEPGLLQETQYF. Here the CDR3 DNA reads TGCAGCGTTGAGCCGGGACTACTCCAAGAGACCCAGTACTTC.

This clonotype was counted at least ten times. The rearrangement links TRBV6-6 to TRBJ2-7; D may be TRBD2 (5 bases). CDR3 length: 11 amino acids. Germline V gives CDR1 MNHNY, CDR2 SVGAGI (reference sequence). V was clipped by 6 bases and J by 4 bases, with 7 bases between them. This chain's CDR3 is CASRTTYEQYF. The DNA for the CDR3 is TGTGCCAGCAGGACTACGTACGAGCAGTACTTC.

Only a few counts were recorded for this clonotype. The V call is TRBV6-4, the J call TRBJ1-5; D not certain. V was pared by 3 bases and J by 1 base, with 7 bases between. Germline CDR1 reads MRHNA; CDR2 reads SNTAGT. This CDR3 is 14 amino acids long. CDR3 coding DNA: TGTGCCAGCAGTGAAACGCCAAGCAATCAGCCCCAGCATTTT. Translation gives CASSETPSNQPQHF.

This clonotype was counted at least ten times. This chain joins TRBV20-1 and TRBJ1-4; the match to TRBD1 covers 8 bases. Germline loops: CDR1 DFQATT, CDR2 SNEGSKA (reference sequence). Trimming at V came to 3 bases and at J to 8 bases, leaving 11 bases not matched to a gene. The CDR3 runs 15 residues. DNA for the CDR3: TGCAGTGCTAGTATCCTCGGACAGGGCTTGGAAAAACTGTTTTTT. Its protein is CSASILGQGLEKLFF.

This chain connects TRBV5-1 to TRBJ2-7; weak D call: TRBD2 (5 bases). This CDR3 comprises 13 residues. Germline V gene sequence: CDR1 SGHRS, CDR2 YFSETQ. V was clipped by 1 base and J by 3 bases, with 8 bases between them. The CDR3: CASSLNEGYEQYF. The CDR3 DNA is TGCGCCAGCAGCTTGAACGAGGGCTACGAGCAGTACTTC.

The chain joins TRBV7-9 to TRBJ1-1, with a weak D call TRBD1 (6 bases). This CDR3 comprises 12 residues. Germline CDR1 and CDR2: SEHNR and FQNEAQ (reference sequence). Trimming cost V 5 bases and J 10 bases, with 14 bases left between them. The CDR3 bases are TGTGCCAGCAGCGCCGGGGGGGCGCGAGCTTTCTTT. Amino acids: CASSAGGARAFF.

This clonotype turned up a few times. The chain joins TRBV18 to TRBJ2-7; 10 bases are a match to TRBD2. The trim removed 2 bases at V and 4 bases at J, leaving 5 bases unmatched. Germline CDR1 is KGHSH and CDR2 is LQKENI. The CDR3 has 15 residues. Here the CDR3 DNA reads TGTGCCAGCTCACCAAGTCTAGCGGGGGTGTACGAGCAGTACTTC. This translates into CASSPSLAGVYEQYF.

This clonotype occurred many times. The V call is TRBV3-2, the J call TRBJ1-5; the DNA was not used to check the table's D call, TRBD1. TRBV3-2 constitutes a pseudogene. This CDR3 comprises 13 residues. This CDR3 is CASRNEGRQPQHF. Here the CDR3 DNA reads TGTGCCAGCAGAAACGAGGGGCGCCAGCCCCAGCATTTT.